These 18 T cell receptor beta chains were all obtained from the same sample, sequenced in a study of blood T cell repertoires in COVID-19. Using immunoSEQ multiplex PCR, the repertoire was profiled, and TCRdb retains in-frame clones only, with some absent. The repertoire includes about 240,000 clones, 85% to 90% of them detected once, and approximately 6.8% sits in the top ten. The sequencing sample was made of peripheral blood. The receptors were gathered from a woman in her 70s with active or convalescent COVID-19.

This rearrangement joins TRBV4-3 to TRBJ1-6, with 7 bases fitting TRBD1. Germline loops: CDR1 LGHNA, CDR2 YSLEER. CDR3 length equals 15 residues. V was clipped by 0 bases and J by 10 bases; unmatched bases: 6. CDR3 in amino acids: CASSQDRGWGSPLHF. CDR3 DNA: TGCGCCAGCAGCCAAGACAGGGGGTGGGGCTCACCCCTCCACTTT.

The V gene is TRBV11-2, the J gene TRBJ2-7, with TRBD2 as a possible D gene (7 bases). Trimming removed 5 bases from V and 3 bases from J, with 17 bases in between. CDR1 and CDR2 (germline): SGHAT, FQNNGV. This CDR3 comprises 15 residues. This CDR3 reads CASSPPGGPNYEQYF. The CDR3, as DNA: TGTGCCAGCAGCCCGCCCGGGGGGCCTAACTACGAGCAGTACTTC.

V usage is TRBV5-1 and J usage is TRBJ2-2, with TRBD2 matching 11 bases. Germline V CDR1 and CDR2: SGHRS, YFSETQ. V was pared by 3 bases and J by 3 bases, with 1 base of the junction left unmatched. The CDR3 runs 15 residues. The CDR3, as DNA: TGCGCCAGCAGCTATAGCGGGGGGGACACCGGGGAGCTGTTTTTT. As protein: CASSYSGGDTGELFF. The variable domain in full, completed from reference TRBV5-1 and TRBJ2-2, reads KAGVTQTPRYLIKTRGQQVTLSCSPISGHRSVSWYQQTPGQGLQFLFEYFSETQRNKGNFPGRFSGRQFSNSRSEMNVSTLELGDSALYLCASSYSGGDTGELFFGEGSRLTVL.

The chain joins TRBV5-6 to TRBJ1-6, with 7 bases matching TRBD1. The CDR3 has 14 residues. Germline CDR1 SGHDT, CDR2 YYEEEE. The ends lost 4 bases at V and 8 bases at J; junction bases unmatched: 6. CDR3 nucleotide sequence: TGTGCCAGCAGCCCTCAACAGGGGTATTCACCCCTCCACTTT. Its translation is CASSPQQGYSPLHF.

The genes are TRBV5-1 and TRBJ2-5; possible D gene TRBD1, 5 bases. Germline V CDR1 and CDR2: SGHRS, YFSETQ. V dropped 5 bases and J dropped 2 bases, with 7 bases sitting between them. The CDR3 is made up of 12 amino acids. CDR3 loop: CASRDTQETQYF. The CDR3 DNA reads as TGCGCCAGCAGGGACACGCAAGAGACCCAGTACTTC.

The chain joins TRBV6-1 to TRBJ1-6; 11 bases fit TRBD1. The ends lost 2 bases at V and 9 bases at J; junction bases unmatched: 6. CDR3 length: 16 residues. Germline V gene data show CDR1 as MNHNS and CDR2 as SASEGT. CDR3 coding DNA: TGTGCCAGCAGTGAACCGGGACAGGGGGAATTTTCACCCCTCCACTTT. Its translation is CASSEPGQGEFSPLHF.

This chain connects TRBV2 to TRBJ1-1; D remains unclear. This CDR3 has 13 residues. V was cut by 7 bases and J by 6 bases, with 15 bases left in between. Germline lookup yields CDR1 SNHLY and CDR2 FYNNEI. The CDR3 sequence: CASTPRLWAEAFF. CDR3 sequence (DNA): TGTGCCAGCACGCCTAGATTATGGGCTGAAGCTTTCTTT.

This clone has only one observation. J is TRBJ1-2 and V is TRBV2; 9 nucleotides match TRBD1. Germline CDR1 reads SNHLY; CDR2 reads FYNNEI. The CDR3 covers 14 residues. The junction had 2 bases not matched to a gene; V was cut back by 2 bases and J by 4 bases. CDR3 amino acids: CASSERDRAYGYTF. CDR3 in DNA: TGTGCCAGCAGTGAAAGGGACAGGGCCTATGGCTACACCTTC.

This clone was counted a few times. CDR3 amino acids: CASSMDRAFEAFF. CDR3 in DNA: TGTGCCAGCAGCATGGACAGGGCCTTTGAAGCTTTCTTT. The chain is built from TRBV7-2 and TRBJ1-1; 8 bases are a match to TRBD1. The CDR3 consists of 13 residues. Germline CDR1 SGHTA, CDR2 FQGNSA. J lost 7 bases, V lost 5 bases, and 6 bases had no gene match.

The chain employs TRBV6-5 and TRBJ2-2; no definite D call. CDR1 and CDR2 (germline): MNHEY, SVGAGI. V lost 8 bases and J lost 1, with 14 bases in between. CDR3 size: 15 residues. CDR3 amino acids: CASRITERNTGELFF. Written as DNA, the CDR3 is TGTGCCAGCCGTATAACTGAGAGGAACACCGGGGAGCTGTTTTTT.

V usage is TRBV5-5 and J usage is TRBJ2-5; 10 positions match TRBD1. Germline trimming cut 2 bases from V and 5 bases from J; bases unmatched to any gene: 9. Germline V gene sequence: CDR1 SGHKS, CDR2 YYEKEE (reference sequence). The CDR3 runs 16 residues. The CDR3 loop is CASSFPGTGVRETQYF. The CDR3 nucleotides are TGTGCCAGCAGCTTTCCCGGGACAGGGGTCCGGGAGACCCAGTACTTC.

The chain has TRBV10-1 and TRBJ2-3; D is unclear. CDR3 length: 12 amino acids. V lost 0 bases, J lost 5 bases, and 3 bases lay in between. Germline lookup yields CDR1 WNHNN and CDR2 SYGVQD (reference sequence). CDR3 nucleotide sequence: TGCGCCAGCAGTGAGTCCGGAGATACGCAGTATTTT. Protein product: CASSESGDTQYF.

This sequence joins TRBV7-8 and TRBJ2-5; D call uncertain. CDR3 length: 11 amino acids. Germline V gives CDR1 SGHVS, CDR2 FQNEAQ. V was shortened by 6 bases and J by 5 bases, with 7 bases between the two germline ends. CDR3 loop: CASRGAETQYF. In DNA, the CDR3 is TGTGCCAGCAGGGGCGCGGAGACCCAGTACTTC.

On this clone: The same CDR3 also results from other DNA sequences found in this sample. This chain links TRBV5-1 with TRBJ2-7, with TRBD1 matching over 9 bases. The CDR3 extends over 13 amino acids. Trimming removed 3 bases from V and 4 bases from J; junction bases left unmatched: 2. Germline CDR1 and CDR2: SGHRS and YFSETQ. The CDR3: CASSSGQGYEQYF. CDR3 nucleotide sequence: TGCGCCAGCAGCTCCGGACAGGGGTACGAGCAGTACTTC.

This clone was seen just once. This chain joins TRBV5-1 and TRBJ2-1, with a tentative D call TRBD1 (6 bases). Deletions cut 0 bases from V and 12 bases from J, with 19 bases between. The CDR3 loop spans 15 amino acids. CDR1 and CDR2 (germline): SGHRS, YFSETQ. DNA for the CDR3: TGCGCCAGCAGCTTGGCCACAGGGACGGTATCTCGGCAGTTCTTC. It codes for CASSLATGTVSRQFF.

The chain has TRBV7-9 and TRBJ2-7; D might be TRBD1 (5 bases). Germline V lookup: CDR1 SEHNR, CDR2 FQNEAQ (reference sequence). V lost 2 bases and J 2 bases, leaving 10 bases between the germline ends. This CDR3 has 14 amino acids. The CDR3 spells CASSLQGVPYEQYF. CDR3 DNA sequence: TGTGCCAGCAGCTTACAGGGCGTCCCCTACGAGCAGTACTTC.

This chain joins TRBV19 and TRBJ1-1; perhaps TRBD1 as D (6 bases). The CDR3 runs to 10 residues. Germline CDR1 reads LNHDA; CDR2 reads SQIVND (reference sequence). Between the trimmed V and J ends, which lost 5 bases and 10 bases, there was a span of 8 bases. This CDR3 is CASSDRRAFF. The CDR3 nucleotides are TGTGCCAGTAGTGACAGGAGAGCTTTCTTT.

This clone has only one observation. The chain employs TRBV6-5 and TRBJ1-2; TRBD1 matches 7 bases. The CDR3 totals 14 residues. J was trimmed by 3 bases and V by 5 bases; bases with no gene match: 6. In germline, CDR1 is MNHEY, CDR2 SVGAGI. The CDR3 DNA reads as TGTGCCAGCAGTAGACAGGGACAAGACTATGGCTACACCTTC. Its translation is CASSRQGQDYGYTF.